This is a list of T cell receptor beta chains from one sample in a study of T-cell memory formation after mild COVID-19. TCRdb redid the calling of the 5' RACE reads with MiXCR, one entry per CDR3 protein. The sample has 150,000 to 200,000 distinct CDR3 sequences, around 10% seen once. Material for sequencing was PBMCs or a T cell subset sorted from them (not recorded which). These receptors came from a man between 18 and 35 years old who had mild COVID-19 (a few samples of this study predate the infection). Cell type and time point are not known. Both conserved end residues are part of each CDR3. A D gene is named only where the DNA matches it firmly. For some rows the clone size is stated as once, few or many, or as a class when expanded; others skip it.

few	NA	TRBV16	TRBJ1-2	TGTGCCAGCAGCCGCGAGCGGAGCTATGGCTACACCTTC	CASSRERSYGYTF
many	NA	TRBV5-1	TRBJ1-2	TGCGCCAGCAGCTCCGAACCGGGGGCTAACTATGGCTACACCTTC	CASSSEPGANYGYTF
few	TRBD1	TRBV6-5	TRBJ2-3	TGTGCCAGCAGTTCCAGATCGCCCGGACAGGGGGTATACGATACGCAGTATTTT	CASSSRSPGQGVYDTQYF
few	NA	TRBV7-2	TRBJ2-3	TGTGCCAGCAGCTTAGAAGTACCTACGCAGTATTTT	CASSLEVPTQYF
many	NA	TRBV6-5	TRBJ1-5	TGTGCCAGCAGTCCAGGACTGCTCAATCAGCCCCAGCATTTT	CASSPGLLNQPQHF
NA	NA	TRBV4-3	TRBJ1-1	TGCGCCAGCAGCCACAGGGATGGCACTGAAGCTTTCTTT	CASSHRDGTEAFF
NA	TRBD1	TRBV7-2	TRBJ2-7	TGTGCCAGCAGCTTCACAGGGGTAGCCTACGAGCAGTACTTC	CASSFTGVAYEQYF
few	TRBD1	TRBV5-1	TRBJ2-2	TGCGCCAGCAGCCCTACCGGGACAGGGGTCACCGGGGAGCTGTTTTTT	CASSPTGTGVTGELFF
few	NA	TRBV6-6	TRBJ1-6	TGTGCCAGCAGGACGGTCTATAATTCACCCCTCCACTTT	CASRTVYNSPLHF
once	TRBD2	TRBV20-1	TRBJ2-3	TGCAGTGCTAGGGCGTGGGGGTGGCGGGGGTTAAGAGATACGCAGTATTTT	CSARAWGWRGLRDTQYF
many	NA	TRBV3-1	TRBJ2-7	TGTGCCAGCAGCCAAGCTAGTAATTCCCACGAGCAGTACTTC	CASSQASNSHEQYF
NA	TRBD1	TRBV28	TRBJ1-2	TGTGCCAGCAGTCGGACAGGGATCGGCTACACCTTC	CASSRTGIGYTF
NA	NA	TRBV7-9	TRBJ1-1	TGTGCCAGCAGCTTAAGCGGGGACATGAACACTGAAGCTTTCTTT	CASSLSGDMNTEAFF
NA	TRBD2	TRBV12-3/TRBV12-4	TRBJ2-5	TGTGCCAGCAGTTTAGGAGCGGGGGGGGGCGAGACCCAGTACTTC	CASSLGAGGGETQYF
NA	NA	TRBV12-3/TRBV12-4	TRBJ2-1	TGTGCCAGCAGTCCACTGCGGAATGAGCAGTTCTTC	CASSPLRNEQFF
many	NA	TRBV20-1	TRBJ2-3	TGCAGTGCTAGAGCCCGGGACGAAGGAAGAGATACGCAGTATTTT	CSARARDEGRDTQYF
many	TRBD2	TRBV5-6	TRBJ2-2	TGTGCCAGCAATGCGGGGGGTAACACCGGGGAGCTGTTTTTT	CASNAGGNTGELFF
NA	NA	TRBV27	TRBJ2-1	TGTGCCAGCAGTCTACGGGCCTCGGGTAATGAGCAGTTCTTC	CASSLRASGNEQFF
few	NA	TRBV2	TRBJ2-5	TGTGCAGTGGCGTTCACCGGCACTGGGGAGACCCAGTACTTC	CAVAFTGTGETQYF
NA	TRBD1	TRBV6-5	TRBJ2-1	TGTGCCAGCAGATTGGGACAGTACAATGAGCAGTTCTTC	CASRLGQYNEQFF
few	NA	TRBV6-5	TRBJ2-1	TGTGCCAGCAGTTTCGGGGCTAACTACAATGAGCAGTTCTTC	CASSFGANYNEQFF
NA	NA	TRBV5-5	TRBJ1-1	TGTGCCAGGCCGCCTTTCGACAGGATGAACACTGAAGCTTTCTTT	CARPPFDRMNTEAFF
few	TRBD2	TRBV7-2	TRBJ2-3	TGTGCCAGCAGCCAGGCGGGGGGCAGGAATACGCAGTATTTT	CASSQAGGRNTQYF
many	TRBD2	TRBV10-3	TRBJ2-1	TGTGCCATCGGAGCGGGGGGGTACTACAATGAGCAGTTCTTC	CAIGAGGYYNEQFF
NA	TRBD2	TRBV10-3	TRBJ2-1	TGTGCCATCAGTGGCTCACTAGCGGGGGGCTACAATGAGCAGTTCTTC	CAISGSLAGGYNEQFF
NA	NA	TRBV29-1	TRBJ1-1	TGCAGCGTTGAAGACTTGGGGCTCGATCACTTTGAAGCTTTCTTT	CSVEDLGLDHFEAFF
NA	NA	TRBV18	TRBJ1-1	TGTGCCAGCTCACTTAGTGACACCCGGGGGGCTTTCTTT	CASSLSDTRGAFF
NA	NA	TRBV25-1	TRBJ2-6	TGTGCCAGCAGTGAAATCAGGGGAGCTGGGGCCAACGTCCTGACTTTC	CASSEIRGAGANVLTF
few	NA	TRBV7-6	TRBJ2-3	TGTGCCAGCAGCTTATCAGTTTCCGGGGGGCAAATTCGGGTCACGCAGTATTTT	CASSLSVSGGQIRVTQYF
NA	NA	TRBV3-1	TRBJ1-1	TGTGCCAGCAGCCAAGGGCAGGGCCTTAAGAACACTGAAGCTTTCTTT	CASSQGQGLKNTEAFF
NA	NA	TRBV5-1	TRBJ1-2	TGCGCCAGCAGTTCCGGATACTATGGCTACACCTTC	CASSSGYYGYTF
few	NA	TRBV5-1	TRBJ2-5	TGCGCCAGCAGCTTGCAGGATGGCCTACAAGAGACCCAGTACTTC	CASSLQDGLQETQYF